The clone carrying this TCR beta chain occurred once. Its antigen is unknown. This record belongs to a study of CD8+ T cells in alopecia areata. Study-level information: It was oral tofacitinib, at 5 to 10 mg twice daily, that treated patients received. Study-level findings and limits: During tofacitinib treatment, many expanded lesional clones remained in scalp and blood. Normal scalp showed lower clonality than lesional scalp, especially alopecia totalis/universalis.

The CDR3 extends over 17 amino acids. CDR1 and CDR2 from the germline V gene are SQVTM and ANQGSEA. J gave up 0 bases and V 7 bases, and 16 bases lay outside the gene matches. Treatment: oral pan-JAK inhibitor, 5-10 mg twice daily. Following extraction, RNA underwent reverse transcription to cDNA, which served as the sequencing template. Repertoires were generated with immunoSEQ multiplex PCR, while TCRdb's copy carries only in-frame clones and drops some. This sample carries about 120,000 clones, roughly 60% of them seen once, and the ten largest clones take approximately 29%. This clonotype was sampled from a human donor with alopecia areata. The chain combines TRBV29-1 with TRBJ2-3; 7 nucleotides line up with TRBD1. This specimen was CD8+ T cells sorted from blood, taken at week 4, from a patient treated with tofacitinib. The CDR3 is CSAATPIQGHSTDTQYF. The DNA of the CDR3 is TGCAGCGCTGCTACGCCGATACAGGGGCATAGCACAGATACGCAGTATTTT.